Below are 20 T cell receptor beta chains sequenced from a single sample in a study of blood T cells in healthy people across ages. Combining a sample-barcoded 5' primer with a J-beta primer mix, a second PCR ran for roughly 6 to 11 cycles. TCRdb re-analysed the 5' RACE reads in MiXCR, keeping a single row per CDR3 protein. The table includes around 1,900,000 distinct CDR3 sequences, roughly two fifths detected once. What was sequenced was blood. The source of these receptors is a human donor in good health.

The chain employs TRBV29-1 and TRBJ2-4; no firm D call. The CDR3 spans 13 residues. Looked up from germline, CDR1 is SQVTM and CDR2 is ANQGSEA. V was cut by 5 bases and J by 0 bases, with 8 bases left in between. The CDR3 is CSVRRLAKNIQYF. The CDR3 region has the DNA TGCAGCGTTAGGCGGTTAGCCAAAAACATTCAGTACTTC.

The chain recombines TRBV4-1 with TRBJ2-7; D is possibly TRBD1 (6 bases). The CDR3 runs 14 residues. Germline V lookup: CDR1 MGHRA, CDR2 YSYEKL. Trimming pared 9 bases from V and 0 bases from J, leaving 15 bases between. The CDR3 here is CASGPQGSSYEQYF. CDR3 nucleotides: TGCGCCAGTGGCCCACAGGGCAGCTCCTACGAGCAGTACTTC.

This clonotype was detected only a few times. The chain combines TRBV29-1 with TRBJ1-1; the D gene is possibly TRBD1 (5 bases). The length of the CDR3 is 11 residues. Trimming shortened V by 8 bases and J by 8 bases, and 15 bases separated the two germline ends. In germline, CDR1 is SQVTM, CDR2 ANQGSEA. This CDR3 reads CSTAGTEEAFF. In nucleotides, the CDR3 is TGCAGCACCGCCGGGACGGAAGAAGCTTTCTTT.

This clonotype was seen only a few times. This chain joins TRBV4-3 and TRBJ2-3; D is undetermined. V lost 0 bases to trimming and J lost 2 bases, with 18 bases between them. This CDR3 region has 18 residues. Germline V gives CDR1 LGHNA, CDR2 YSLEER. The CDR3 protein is CASSQERLPWPHTDTQYF. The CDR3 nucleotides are TGCGCCAGCAGCCAAGAACGCCTACCGTGGCCCCACACAGATACGCAGTATTTT.

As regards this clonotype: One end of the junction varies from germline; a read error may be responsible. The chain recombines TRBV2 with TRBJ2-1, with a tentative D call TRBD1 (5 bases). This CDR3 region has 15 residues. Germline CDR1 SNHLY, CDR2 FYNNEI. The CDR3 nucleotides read TGTACCAGCAGGGAACTGGTTAGCTCCTACAATGAGCAGTTCTTC. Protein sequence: CTSRELVSSYNEQFF.

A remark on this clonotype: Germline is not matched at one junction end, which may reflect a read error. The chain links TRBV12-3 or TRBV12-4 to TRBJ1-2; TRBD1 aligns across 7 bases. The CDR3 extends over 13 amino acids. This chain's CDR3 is CASSLVRGDGYTF. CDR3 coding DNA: TGTGCCAGCAGCTTAGTCAGGGGGGATGGCTACACCTTC.

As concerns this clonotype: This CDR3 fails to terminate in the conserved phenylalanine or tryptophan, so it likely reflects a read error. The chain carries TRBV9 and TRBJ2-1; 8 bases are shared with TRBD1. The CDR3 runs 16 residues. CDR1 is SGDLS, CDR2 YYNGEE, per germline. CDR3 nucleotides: TGTGCCAGCAGCGTAGGACAGGGGAGCTCCCACAATGAGCAGTTCTTA. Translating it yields CASSVGQGSSHNEQFL.

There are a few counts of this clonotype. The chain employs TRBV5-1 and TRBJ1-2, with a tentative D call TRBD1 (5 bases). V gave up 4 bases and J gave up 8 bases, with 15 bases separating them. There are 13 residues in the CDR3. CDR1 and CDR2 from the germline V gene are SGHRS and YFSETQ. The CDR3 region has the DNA TGCGCCAGCAGCATGAATAAGGGGCAGGGCTACACCTTC. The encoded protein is CASSMNKGQGYTF.

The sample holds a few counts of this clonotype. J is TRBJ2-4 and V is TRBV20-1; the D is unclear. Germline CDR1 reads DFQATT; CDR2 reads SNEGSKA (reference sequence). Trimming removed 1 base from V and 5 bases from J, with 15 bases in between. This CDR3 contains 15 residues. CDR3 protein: CSARVVRQGENIQYF. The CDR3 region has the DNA TGCAGTGCTAGAGTCGTCCGGCAAGGCGAAAACATTCAGTACTTC.

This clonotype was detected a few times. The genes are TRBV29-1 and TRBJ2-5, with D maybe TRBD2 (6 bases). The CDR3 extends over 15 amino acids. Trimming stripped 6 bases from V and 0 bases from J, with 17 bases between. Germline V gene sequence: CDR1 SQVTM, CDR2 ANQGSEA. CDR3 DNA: TGCAGCGTCCTGGGACTTTTTGAGTACCAAGAGACCCAGTACTTC. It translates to CSVLGLFEYQETQYF.

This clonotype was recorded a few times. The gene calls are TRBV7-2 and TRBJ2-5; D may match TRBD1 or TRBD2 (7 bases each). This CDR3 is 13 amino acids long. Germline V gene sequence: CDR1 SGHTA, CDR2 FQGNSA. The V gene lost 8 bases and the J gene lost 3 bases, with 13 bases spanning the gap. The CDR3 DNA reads TGTGCCAGCGCGCGGGGGACAGAAGAGACCCAGTACTTC. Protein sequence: CASARGTEETQYF.

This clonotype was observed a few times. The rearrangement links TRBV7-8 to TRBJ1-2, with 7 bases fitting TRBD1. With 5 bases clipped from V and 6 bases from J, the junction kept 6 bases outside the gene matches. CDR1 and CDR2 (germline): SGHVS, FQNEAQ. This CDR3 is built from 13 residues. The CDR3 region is CASSVVTGDGYTF. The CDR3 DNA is TGTGCCAGCAGCGTAGTAACAGGGGATGGCTACACCTTC.

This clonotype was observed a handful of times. CDR3 region: CAISEIGQGSYNEQFF. The CDR3 DNA reads TGTGCCATCAGTGAAATTGGGCAGGGCTCCTACAATGAGCAGTTCTTC. This sequence joins TRBV10-3 and TRBJ2-1; TRBD1 might be the D (5 bases). The CDR3 is made up of 16 amino acids. V was shortened by 3 bases and J by 0 bases, with 12 bases between the two germline ends. CDR1 is ENHRY and CDR2 is SYGVKD in the germline V gene.

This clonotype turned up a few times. The CDR3 DNA sequence: TGTGCCAGCAGTACTAGCACCGGGGAGCTGTTTTTT. This codes for CASSTSTGELFF. V is TRBV12-3 or TRBV12-4 and J is TRBJ2-2; D is possibly TRBD2 (5 bases). The V end lost 5 bases, the J end lost 4 bases, and 5 bases lay between the germline ends. This CDR3 contains 12 residues.

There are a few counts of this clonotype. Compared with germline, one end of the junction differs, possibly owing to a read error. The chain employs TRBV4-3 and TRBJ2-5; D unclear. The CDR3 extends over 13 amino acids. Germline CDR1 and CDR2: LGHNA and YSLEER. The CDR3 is CAGSQAVQETQYF. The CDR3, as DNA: TGCGCCGGCAGCCAAGCTGTCCAAGAGACCCAGTACTTC.

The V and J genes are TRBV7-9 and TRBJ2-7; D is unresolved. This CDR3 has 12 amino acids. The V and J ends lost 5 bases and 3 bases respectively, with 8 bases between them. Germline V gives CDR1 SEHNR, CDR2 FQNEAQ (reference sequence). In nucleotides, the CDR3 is TGTGCCAGCAGCAACCTCTACTACGAGCAGTACTTC. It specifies CASSNLYYEQYF.

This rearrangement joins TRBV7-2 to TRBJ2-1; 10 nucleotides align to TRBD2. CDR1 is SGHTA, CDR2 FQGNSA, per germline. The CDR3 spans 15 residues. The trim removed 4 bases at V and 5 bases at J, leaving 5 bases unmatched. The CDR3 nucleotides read TGTGCCAGCAGCTCCCTAGCGGGGGTTAACAATGAGCAGTTCTTC. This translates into CASSSLAGVNNEQFF.

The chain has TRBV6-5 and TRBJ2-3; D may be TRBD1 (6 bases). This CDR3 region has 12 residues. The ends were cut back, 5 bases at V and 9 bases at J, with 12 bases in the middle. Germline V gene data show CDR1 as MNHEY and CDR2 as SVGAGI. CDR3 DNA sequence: TGTGCCAGCAGTACAGGGCCCCTCACGCAGTATTTT. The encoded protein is CASSTGPLTQYF.

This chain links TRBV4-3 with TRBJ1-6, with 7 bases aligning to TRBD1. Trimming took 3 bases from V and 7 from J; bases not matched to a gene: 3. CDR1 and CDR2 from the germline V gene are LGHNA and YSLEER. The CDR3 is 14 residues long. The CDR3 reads CASSQTGFNSPLHF. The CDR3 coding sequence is TGCGCCAGCAGCCAGACAGGGTTCAATTCACCCCTCCACTTT.

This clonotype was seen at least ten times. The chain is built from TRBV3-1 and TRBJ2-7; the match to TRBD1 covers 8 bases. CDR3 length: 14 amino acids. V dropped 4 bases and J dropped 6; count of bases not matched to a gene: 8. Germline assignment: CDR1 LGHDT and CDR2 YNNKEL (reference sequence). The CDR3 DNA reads TGTGCCAGCAGCCCCGGGACAGGAGACCGCGAGCAGTACTTC. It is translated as CASSPGTGDREQYF.